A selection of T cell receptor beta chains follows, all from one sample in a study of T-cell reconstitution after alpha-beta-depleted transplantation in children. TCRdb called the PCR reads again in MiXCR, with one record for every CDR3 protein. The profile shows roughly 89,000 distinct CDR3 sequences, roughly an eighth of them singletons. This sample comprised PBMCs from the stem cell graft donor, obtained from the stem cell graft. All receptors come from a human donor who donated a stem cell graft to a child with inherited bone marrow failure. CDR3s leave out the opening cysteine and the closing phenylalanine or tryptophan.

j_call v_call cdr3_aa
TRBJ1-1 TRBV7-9 ASSLATGARRDTEAF
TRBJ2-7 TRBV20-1 SAIPGTSGFYEQY
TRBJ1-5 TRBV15 ATSRASGTGNRQPQH
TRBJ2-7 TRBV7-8 ASSLSTGSVNDEQY
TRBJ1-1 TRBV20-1 SARDFMDYDRLNTEAF
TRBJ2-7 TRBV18 ASSLTRTGSSYEQY
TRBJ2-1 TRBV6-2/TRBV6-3 ASSWGLAYNEQF
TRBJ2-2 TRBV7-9 ASSSDSFGELF
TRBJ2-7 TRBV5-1 ASSPFLDQSSYEQY
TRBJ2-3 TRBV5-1 ASSAGLAGRSDTQY
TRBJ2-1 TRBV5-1 ASSLVADSYNEQF
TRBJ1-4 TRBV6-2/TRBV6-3 ASSWQGGPSEKLF